Below are 22 T cell receptor beta chains sequenced from a single sample in a study of blood T cell repertoires in COVID-19. Sequencing was performed with immunoSEQ multiplex PCR; in TCRdb, only in-frame clones are kept and a portion is missing. The sample lists 140,000 or so clones, over 70% occurring once. The sequenced material came from peripheral blood. These TCRs come from a woman aged 60-75 years with acute or convalescent COVID-19.

The rearrangement joins TRBV7-9 to TRBJ2-1; TRBD2 aligns across 8 bases. Germline assignment: CDR1 SEHNR and CDR2 FQNEAQ (reference sequence). The CDR3 contains 15 residues. V was pared by 5 bases and J by 1 base, with 4 bases of the junction left unmatched. CDR3 sequence (DNA): TGTGCCAGCAGCCCGCGACTAGCGTCCTACAATGAGCAGTTCTTC. Protein sequence: CASSPRLASYNEQFF. Full variable domain (outside the CDR3, taken from reference TRBV7-9 and TRBJ2-1): DTGVSQNPRHKITKRGQNVTFRCDPISEHNRLYWYRQTLGQGPEFLTYFQNEAQLEKSRLLSDRFSAERPKGSFSTLEIQRTEQGDSAMYLCASSPRLASYNEQFFGPGTRLTVL.

V and J are TRBV7-9 and TRBJ2-6; tentative D call: TRBD1 (6 bases). Germline assignment: CDR1 SEHNR and CDR2 FQNEAQ (reference sequence). CDR3 length equals 16 residues. Trimming pared 5 bases from V and 1 base from J, leaving 12 bases between. For the CDR3, the DNA is TGTGCCAGCAGCGGATCCAGGGGATCTGGGGCCAACGTCCTGACTTTC. This codes for CASSGSRGSGANVLTF.

This rearrangement joins TRBV7-2 to TRBJ2-7; 7 bases are a match to TRBD2. The CDR3 spans 14 residues. Germline CDR1 reads SGHTA; CDR2 reads FQGNSA. J lost 6 bases, V lost 5 bases, and 10 bases had no gene match. The CDR3 nucleotides read TGTGCCAGCAGCCAAAGACTGGGAGGGTCCGAGCAGTACTTC. As protein: CASSQRLGGSEQYF.

J is TRBJ1-5 and V is TRBV10-2; 9 nucleotides match TRBD1. The CDR3 has 13 amino acids. The V and J ends lost 6 bases and 7 bases, in that order; junction bases with no gene match: 4. CDR1 WSHSY and CDR2 SAAADI come from the germline V gene. The DNA of the CDR3 is TGCGCCAGCAGAGGGACAGGGTGGCAGCCCCAGCATTTT. Encoded protein: CASRGTGWQPQHF.

The gene calls are TRBV28 and TRBJ2-7, with D maybe TRBD2 (5 bases). V was shortened by 4 bases and J by 2 bases, with 15 bases between the two germline ends. The CDR3 spans 15 residues. Germline V gene lookup returns CDR1 MDHEN and CDR2 SYDVKM. CDR3 sequence reads: CASSSRGRVAYEQYF. The CDR3 nucleotides are TGTGCCAGCAGTTCCCGGGGTCGGGTCGCCTACGAGCAGTACTTC.

The chain joins TRBV27 to TRBJ2-7; D not resolved. Germline CDR1 reads MNHEY; CDR2 reads SMNVEV (reference sequence). CDR3 length: 15 amino acids. Trimming stripped 2 bases from V and 1 base from J, with 12 bases between. The CDR3 DNA follows: TGTGCCAGCAGTTTAGTCGGTTTCAAGTCCTACGAGCAGTACTTC. The encoded protein is CASSLVGFKSYEQYF.

The count of this clone is one. The chain links TRBV25-1 to TRBJ1-2; 8 bases agree with TRBD1. The ends lost 4 bases at V and 5 bases at J; junction bases unmatched: 12. Germline-derived CDR1 and CDR2 are MGHDK and SYGVNS. CDR3 size: 16 residues. The CDR3 spells CASSALGGQAGYGYTF. Written as DNA, the CDR3 is TGTGCCAGCAGTGCACTCGGGGGACAGGCGGGATATGGCTACACCTTC.

V is TRBV6-1 and J is TRBJ2-1; no firm D call. CDR1 and CDR2 from the germline V gene are MNHNS and SASEGT. The CDR3 spans 13 residues. Trimming left V 3 bases short and J 9 bases short, with 12 bases between. The CDR3 region has the DNA TGTGCCAGCAGTGAGGTTCCTAGAGGTGAGCAGTTCTTC. Translating gives CASSEVPRGEQFF.

This chain links TRBV2 with TRBJ2-7; D might be TRBD1 (5 bases). Germline V lookup: CDR1 SNHLY, CDR2 FYNNEI. The CDR3 runs to 12 residues. V lost 7 bases, J lost 2 bases, and 9 bases lay in between. The chain's CDR3 is CASTGRAYEQYF. In nucleotides, the CDR3 is TGTGCCAGCACCGGCAGGGCCTACGAGCAGTACTTC.

The chain combines TRBV5-1 with TRBJ1-3; perhaps TRBD1 as D (6 bases). Germline V gene lookup returns CDR1 SGHRS and CDR2 YFSETQ. The CDR3 spans 13 residues. With 4 bases removed from V and 10 bases from J, the gap between germline ends came to 15 bases. The CDR3 is CASSRGQLETIYF. In nucleotides, the CDR3 is TGCGCCAGCAGCCGAGGACAGTTGGAGACCATATATTTT.

The rearrangement joins TRBV27 to TRBJ1-1, with D maybe TRBD1 (6 bases). Trimming removed 6 bases at V and 2 bases at J, with 13 bases between. There are 14 residues in the CDR3. Per germline, CDR1 MNHEY and CDR2 SMNVEV (reference sequence). The CDR3 protein is CASSVRGINTEAFF. Here the CDR3 DNA reads TGTGCCAGCAGCGTCAGGGGCATAAACACTGAAGCTTTCTTT.

The J gene is TRBJ1-4, the V gene TRBV30; perhaps TRBD1 as D (5 bases). Germline CDR1 is GTSNPN and CDR2 is SVGIG (reference sequence). The CDR3 is 14 amino acids. V lost 3 bases and J lost 10, with 18 bases in between. The CDR3 DNA reads as TGTGCCTGGAGCGGAGGGGAGAGCGGCGGAAAACTGTTTTTT. The encoded protein is CAWSGGESGGKLFF.

This chain connects TRBV30 to TRBJ1-2; D not resolved. The CDR3 has 15 amino acids. The V end lost 0 bases, the J end lost 6 bases, and 17 bases lay between the germline ends. The V gene's germline CDR1 is GTSNPN and CDR2 SVGIG (reference sequence). The CDR3 bases are TGTGCCTGGAGTGTACCCGGGTCGCGGGCACATGGCTACACCTTC. Its protein is CAWSVPGSRAHGYTF.

V is TRBV5-4 and J is TRBJ2-7, with 13 bases that match TRBD2. The CDR3 has 14 residues. V trimming: 5 bases; J trimming: 6 bases; junction bases outside the gene matches: 5. From germline, CDR1 is SGHNT and CDR2 YYREEE (reference sequence). The CDR3 sequence is CASRRTSGSSEQYF. For the CDR3, the DNA is TGTGCCAGCAGACGGACTAGCGGGAGTAGCGAGCAGTACTTC.

The rearrangement uses TRBV25-1 and TRBJ2-1; D unclear. The germline V and J ends were trimmed by 1 base and 6 bases, with 10 bases remaining between them. Germline assignment: CDR1 MGHDK and CDR2 SYGVNS. This CDR3 region has 14 residues. CDR3 coding DNA: TGTGCCAGCAGTGAATTTGGGCGTACCAATGAGCAGTTCTTC. It specifies CASSEFGRTNEQFF.

The rearrangement joins TRBV18 to TRBJ2-2; 8 nucleotides line up with TRBD2. CDR3 length: 17 residues. Unmatched junction bases numbered 7, after V lost 3 bases and J lost 1 base. In germline, CDR1 is KGHSH, CDR2 LQKENI. CDR3 DNA sequence: TGTGCCAGCTCACCCCGGGGGGGCGGCCTGAACACCGGGGAGCTGTTTTTT. Translating it yields CASSPRGGGLNTGELFF.

The rearrangement uses TRBV5-1 and TRBJ1-2, with TRBD1 identical over 7 bases. Germline CDR1 reads SGHRS; CDR2 reads YFSETQ. This CDR3 has 15 amino acids. Germline trimming cut 4 bases from V and 8 bases from J; bases unmatched to any gene: 14. The CDR3 bases are TGCGCCAGCAGCACTACCGGGACAGCCCTGGGAGGCTACACCTTC. It translates to CASSTTGTALGGYTF.

In this sample, this clone turned up a few times. The chain employs TRBV5-1 and TRBJ2-7, with TRBD2 matching 10 bases. The CDR3 runs 15 residues. From germline, CDR1 is SGHRS and CDR2 YFSETQ. V dropped 5 bases and J dropped 7; count of bases not matched to a gene: 12. The CDR3 sequence is CASSFPSGSSEEQYF. CDR3 bases: TGCGCCAGCAGTTTTCCTAGCGGGAGTTCGGAAGAGCAGTACTTC.

The chain uses TRBV7-9 and TRBJ2-7, with TRBD2 matching 7 bases. The CDR3 sequence is 16 residues long. J was trimmed by 0 bases and V by 1 base; bases with no gene match: 6. Germline V CDR1 and CDR2: SEHNR, FQNEAQ (reference sequence). The CDR3 nucleotides are TGTGCCAGCAGCTTAGAGGGCGGGAGCCCCTCCTACGAGCAGTACTTC. This encodes CASSLEGGSPSYEQYF.

The gene calls are TRBV2 and TRBJ1-1; no definite D call. The CDR3 is 13 residues long. Germline CDR1 reads SNHLY; CDR2 reads FYNNEI. Trimming stripped 5 bases from V and 4 bases from J, with 11 bases between. The CDR3 sequence: CASSPGFITEAFF. Here the CDR3 DNA reads TGTGCCAGCAGTCCGGGGTTTATCACTGAAGCTTTCTTT.

CDR3 residues: CASGGSMSKNIQYF. The CDR3 bases are TGTGCCAGCGGCGGGAGTATGTCCAAAAACATTCAGTACTTC. This chain joins TRBV6-6 and TRBJ2-4; 7 bases agree with TRBD2. Trimming removed 8 bases from V and 2 bases from J; junction bases left unmatched: 6. Germline V gene sequence: CDR1 MNHNY, CDR2 SVGAGI (reference sequence). The CDR3 covers 14 residues.

This chain links TRBV11-2 with TRBJ2-5, with D maybe TRBD2 (6 bases). Germline lookup yields CDR1 SGHAT and CDR2 FQNNGV. This CDR3 region has 15 residues. Trimming took 7 bases from V and 5 from J, leaving 20 bases between them. The CDR3 DNA is TGTGCCAGCACCCGAGTAGGAGGGGAGGTGGAGACCCAGTACTTC. Protein product: CASTRVGGEVETQYF. The whole variable domain, remainder taken from reference TRBV11-2 and TRBJ2-5, is EAGVAQSPRYKIIEKRQSVAFWCNPISGHATLYWYQQILGQGPKLLIQFQNNGVVDDSQLPKDRFSAERLKGVDSTLKIQPAKLEDSAVYLCASTRVGGEVETQYFGPGTRLLVL.